The clone carrying this T cell receptor (beta chain) appeared a single time. The CDR3 covers 16 residues. Germline CDR1 reads SGHTS; CDR2 reads YDEGEE. V lost 4 bases, J lost 2 bases, and 10 bases stayed unmatched. Living in about two dozen US areas, the participants were between 18 and 89 years of age. In assigning cohorts, the study relied on participant-reported clinical history. The record originates from a study of blood T cell repertoires in COVID-19. About the study: The cDNA or gDNA used as material had been derived from T cells, B-cell-depleted T cells, or PBMCs.

Original processing notes: Reference gene primer amplification yielded estimated nucleated cell counts. The method was immunoSEQ multiplex PCR; TCRdb's version includes in-frame clones alone and lacks a portion of them. V, J and clone size reflect that table, while D and trimming were determined from the DNA. This sample has under 200,000 clones, with 65% to 85% found just once. The clonotype was recovered from a woman in her forties or fifties in a cohort exposed to, infected with or recovered from COVID-19 (not recorded which). The material sequenced was PBMCs or T cells enriched from blood (not recorded which). The chain joins TRBV5-8 to TRBJ2-3; 7 bases align to TRBD1. In DNA, the CDR3 is TGTGCCAGCAGCCCTAGGCGACAGGGAAACACAGATACGCAGTATTTT. Translating it yields CASSPRRQGNTDTQYF.